Listed below are T cell receptor beta chains from one sample, sequenced in a study of OX40 agonist ivuxolimab in advanced cancers. Sequenced by immunoSEQ multiplex PCR; TCRdb stores in-frame clones only, minus some. The sample lists 40,000 to 45,000 clones, approximately 91% occurring once. The source material was CD4+ or CD8+ T cells sorted from blood, sampled in a trial of the OX40 agonist ivuxolimab. The receptors shown here come from an adult with an advanced solid tumor such as melanoma, head and neck, liver or kidney cancer. The CDR3 runs from the conserved cysteine through the conserved F or W. Fields, in order: D gene, J gene, V gene, clone size, CDR3 protein, CDR3 DNA. A D gene is named only where the DNA matches it firmly. Not all rows give a size; the values are once, few, many and, for expanded clones, a class.

TRBD1,TRBJ1-4,TRBV7-9,.,CASSSQGDNEKLFF,TGTGCCAGCAGCTCCCAGGGGGATAATGAAAAACTGTTTTTT
TRBD1,TRBJ2-4,TRBV4-1,.,CASSQETGLKNIQYF,TGCGCCAGCAGCCAAGAGACAGGGCTTAAAAACATTCAGTACTTC
TRBD1,TRBJ2-1,TRBV6-5,.,CATRRTGSSYNEQFF,TGTGCCACCCGTCGGACAGGGAGCTCCTACAATGAGCAGTTCTTC
.,TRBJ2-7,TRBV6-6,.,CASSYSPSAPYEQYF,TGTGCCAGCAGTTACTCCCCTAGCGCTCCCTACGAGCAGTACTTC
.,TRBJ2-3,TRBV2,.,CASRADLYGTDTQYF,TGTGCCAGCAGGGCGGACCTGTATGGGACAGATACGCAGTATTTT
.,TRBJ1-1,TRBV2,.,CASSASQLGTEAFF,TGTGCCAGCAGTGCTTCTCAGTTGGGCACTGAAGCTTTCTTT
.,TRBJ2-7,TRBV28,once,CASSRVGHSYEQYF,TGTGCCAGCTCTAGGGTCGGGCACTCCTACGAGCAGTACTTC
.,TRBJ2-5,TRBV9,.,CASSPRPTLRGQETQYF,TGTGCCAGCAGCCCGCGCCCCACGCTAAGAGGACAAGAGACCCAGTACTTC
TRBD2,TRBJ2-5,TRBV6-6,.,CASSYSTSGSRETQYF,TGTGCCAGCAGTTACTCTACTAGCGGGAGTCGTGAGACCCAGTACTTC
TRBD2,TRBJ2-1,TRBV10-3,once,CAISEASGSLEQFF,TGTGCCATCAGTGAGGCTAGCGGGAGCCTTGAGCAGTTCTTC
TRBD1,TRBJ2-7,TRBV12-5,.,CASGPRTGYEQYF,TGTGCTAGTGGCCCACGGACAGGCTACGAGCAGTACTTC
TRBD1,TRBJ2-5,TRBV7-3,.,CASSPQGVPGAQYF,TGTGCCAGCAGCCCACAGGGGGTCCCGGGAGCCCAGTACTTC
TRBD1,TRBJ1-2,TRBV19,.,CASSILAGTGRHGYTF,TGTGCCAGTAGTATCCTCGCCGGGACAGGGAGGCATGGCTACACCTTC
TRBD1,TRBJ1-5,TRBV2,.,CASSLQGLGQPQHF,TGTGCCAGCAGTCTACAGGGGCTCGGTCAGCCCCAGCATTTT
TRBD1,TRBJ1-5,TRBV19,.,CASTRTGGKSNQPQHF,TGTGCCAGTACGAGGACAGGGGGCAAGAGCAATCAGCCCCAGCATTTT
.,TRBJ2-7,TRBV15,few,CATRSPGDRTYEQYF,TGTGCCACCAGGTCTCCGGGGGACAGAACCTACGAGCAGTACTTC
.,TRBJ2-6,TRBV29-1,.,CSVGGPRDPGANVLTF,TGCAGCGTTGGGGGGCCCAGGGACCCTGGGGCCAACGTCCTGACTTTC
TRBD1,TRBJ1-2,TRBV2,.,CASSEAAGQIYGYTF,TGTGCCAGCAGTGAAGCGGCGGGACAGATCTATGGCTACACCTTC
.,TRBJ1-4,TRBV2,.,CATSPTGNGEKLFF,TGTGCCACCTCCCCGACAGGCAACGGTGAAAAACTGTTTTTT
.,TRBJ1-1,TRBV5-8,once,CASSLFQEAEAFF,TGTGCCAGCAGCTTGTTCCAGGAGGCAGAAGCTTTCTTT
TRBD2,TRBJ2-7,TRBV12-5,.,CASGSGLAVYEQYF,TGTGCTAGTGGTTCCGGACTAGCCGTCTACGAGCAGTACTTC
TRBD2,TRBJ2-1,TRBV6-4,few,CASSDHIAGGYNEQFF,TGTGCCAGCAGTGACCATATAGCGGGAGGCTACAATGAGCAGTTCTTC
.,TRBJ1-5,TRBV30,few,CAWSAKGLFNQPQHF,TGTGCCTGGAGCGCTAAAGGCCTTTTCAATCAGCCCCAGCATTTT
TRBD1,TRBJ1-3,TRBV6-5,.,CASSSAHRGNGNTIYF,TGTGCCAGCAGTTCCGCCCACAGGGGGAACGGAAACACCATATATTTT
.,TRBJ2-1,TRBV4-1,.,CASSQVHLVTYNEQFF,TGCGCCAGCAGCCAAGTTCACCTAGTAACCTACAATGAGCAGTTCTTC
.,TRBJ2-7,TRBV5-1,.,CASSPATGYEQYF,TGCGCCAGCAGCCCAGCGACGGGGTACGAGCAGTACTTC
TRBD1,TRBJ2-6,TRBV4-1,.,CASCGQGSSGANVLTF,TGCGCCAGCTGTGGACAGGGAAGCTCTGGGGCCAACGTCCTGACTTTC
.,TRBJ1-1,TRBV5-1,.,CASSSRGGNTEAFF,TGCGCCAGCAGCTCTCGGGGAGGGAACACTGAAGCTTTCTTT
.,TRBJ2-5,TRBV9,.,CASSVEAGQETQYF,TGTGCCAGCAGCGTAGAAGCAGGGCAAGAGACCCAGTACTTC
.,TRBJ1-4,TRBV5-5,.,CASSLTATNEKLFF,TGTGCCAGCAGCTTAACTGCAACTAATGAAAAACTGTTTTTT
.,TRBJ1-4,TRBV19,.,CASRPTPFENEKLFF,TGTGCCAGTAGGCCTACCCCTTTTGAGAATGAAAAACTGTTTTTT
TRBD2,TRBJ2-7,TRBV11-2,.,CASSPTGRASGSPYEQYF,TGTGCCAGCAGCCCAACAGGGAGGGCTAGCGGGAGTCCCTACGAGCAGTACTTC
.,TRBJ1-1,TRBV2,.,CASSAQMNTEAFF,TGTGCCAGCAGTGCACAGATGAACACTGAAGCTTTCTTT
.,TRBJ2-3,TRBV29-1,.,CSVEGGPSMDTQYF,TGCAGCGTTGAGGGCGGCCCCTCAATGGATACGCAGTATTTT
.,TRBJ2-3,TRBV2,.,CASTKTTGRDTQYF,TGTGCCAGCACGAAAACGACGGGTAGAGATACGCAGTATTTT
TRBD2,TRBJ2-7,TRBV7-9,.,CASSFYGSGRAYEQYF,TGTGCCAGCAGCTTTTATGGTAGCGGGAGGGCTTACGAGCAGTACTTC
TRBD2,TRBJ2-6,TRBV11-2,once,CASSPRGYSGASGANVLTF,TGTGCCAGCAGCCCGCGGGGGTACTCAGGCGCCTCTGGGGCCAACGTCCTGACTTTC
.,TRBJ2-1,TRBV7-8,.,CASSLEGGTTYNEQFF,TGTGCCAGCAGCTTAGAGGGCGGGACAACCTACAATGAGCAGTTCTTC
.,TRBJ2-7,TRBV7-9,.,CASSSPGRVGYEQYF,TGTGCCAGCAGCTCCCCGGGAAGAGTGGGCTACGAGCAGTACTTC
.,TRBJ2-7,TRBV27,.,CASSSPYGQYF,TGTGCCAGCAGTTCACCTTACGGGCAGTACTTC
.,TRBJ2-1,TRBV11-3,.,CASSPGAGTYNEQFF,TGTGCCAGCAGCCCCGGGGCAGGGACCTACAATGAGCAGTTCTTC
TRBD1,TRBJ2-3,TRBV6-4,once,CASSGPGTARADTQYF,TGTGCCAGCAGTGGACCCGGGACAGCTAGGGCAGATACGCAGTATTTT
.,TRBJ2-1,TRBV15,.,CATSSLRAYNEQFF,TGTGCCACCAGTTCCCTCAGAGCCTACAATGAGCAGTTCTTC
.,TRBJ1-3,TRBV6-5,.,CASSPNAGSGNTIYF,TGTGCCAGCAGTCCTAACGCCGGGTCTGGAAACACCATATATTTT
TRBD2,TRBJ2-7,TRBV28,.,CASSPTSGRDEQYF,TGTGCCAGCAGCCCGACTAGCGGGAGAGACGAGCAGTACTTC
.,TRBJ2-3,TRBV30,.,CAWRSANVPAPTQYF,TGTGCCTGGAGATCGGCTAACGTGCCGGCTCCTACGCAGTATTTT
.,TRBJ2-6,TRBV19,.,CASSIDSSSGANVLTF,TGTGCCAGTAGTATCGACAGCAGCTCTGGGGCCAACGTCCTGACTTTC
.,TRBJ2-7,TRBV28,.,CASSSTYEQYF,TGTGCCAGCAGTTCCACCTACGAGCAGTACTTC
.,TRBJ1-1,TRBV28,once,CASSARFEAFF,TGTGCCAGCAGTGCAAGGTTTGAAGCTTTCTTT
.,TRBJ1-2,TRBV5-1,.,CASSMGIRGYTF,TGCGCCAGCAGCATGGGGATTCGAGGCTACACCTTC
.,TRBJ2-4,TRBV4-1,.,CASSQGVGNIQYF,TGCGCCAGCAGCCAAGGGGTCGGAAACATTCAGTACTTC
.,TRBJ1-6,TRBV2,.,CASTGYNSPLHF,TGTGCCTCAACAGGGTATAATTCACCCCTCCACTTT